Listed here are 8 T cell receptor beta chains from one sample, sequenced in a study of T cell responses to AZD1222 COVID-19 vaccine. TCRdb's copy holds only in-frame clones and misses some; the assay was immunoSEQ multiplex PCR. Here the sample spans 120,000 or so clones, about 91% being singletons. The material was peripheral blood, obtained on day 0 of AZD1222 vaccination. These receptors came from an adult in good health.

V is TRBV30 and J is TRBJ1-5, with D perhaps matching TRBD1 (6 bases). The germline CDR1 and CDR2 sequences are GTSNPN and SVGIG (reference sequence). This CDR3 has 15 amino acids. V lost 6 bases and J 2 bases, leaving 17 bases between the germline ends. The CDR3 spells CACDTGSLGNQPQHF. In DNA, the CDR3 is TGTGCCTGTGATACAGGGTCCTTGGGCAATCAGCCCCAGCATTTT.

The rearrangement links TRBV19 to TRBJ2-6, with a possible D match to TRBD1 (6 bases). Trimming removed 9 bases at V and 4 bases at J, with 13 bases between. The germline V gene has CDR1 LNHDA and CDR2 SQIVND (reference sequence). CDR3 length: 14 residues. The chain's CDR3 is CASPPGTGANVLTF. CDR3 bases: TGTGCCAGCCCACCCGGGACAGGGGCCAACGTCCTGACTTTC.

The genes are TRBV6-1 and TRBJ1-1; weak D call: TRBD1 (5 bases). Trimming took 0 bases from V and 10 from J, leaving 15 bases between them. This CDR3 spans 14 amino acids. In germline, CDR1 is MNHNS, CDR2 SASEGT. The CDR3 coding sequence is TGTGCCAGCAGTGAAGCCGGCAGGGCGAGGCGAGCTTTCTTT. Its translation: CASSEAGRARRAFF.

The chain uses TRBV28 and TRBJ2-3; TRBD2 aligns across 12 bases. Germline-derived CDR1 and CDR2 are MDHEN and SYDVKM. The junction had 6 bases not matched to a gene; V was cut back by 2 bases and J by 3 bases. CDR3 length: 17 amino acids. The CDR3 DNA follows: TGTGCCAGCAGTTTAGGGACTAGCGGGTTCCCTACAGATACGCAGTATTTT. It codes for CASSLGTSGFPTDTQYF. Variable domain in full (rest from reference TRBV28 and TRBJ2-3): DVKVTQSSRYLVKRTGEKVFLECVQDMDHENMFWYRQDPGLGLRLIYFSYDVKMKEKGDIPEGYSVSREKKERFSLILESASTNQTSMYLCASSLGTSGFPTDTQYFGPGTRLTVL.

V usage is TRBV2 and J usage is TRBJ2-1; TRBD2 aligns across 8 bases. Germline CDR1 reads SNHLY; CDR2 reads FYNNEI. J gave up 0 bases and V 4 bases, and 5 bases lay outside the gene matches. The CDR3 length is 16 residues. CDR3: CASSGELADSYNEQFF. In nucleotides, the CDR3 is TGTGCCAGCAGTGGCGAACTAGCGGACTCCTACAATGAGCAGTTCTTC.

The genes are TRBV2 and TRBJ1-2, with TRBD1 as a possible D gene (5 bases). Per germline, CDR1 SNHLY and CDR2 FYNNEI. Trimming removed 7 bases from V and 4 bases from J, with 16 bases in between. The CDR3 has 14 amino acids. The CDR3 reads CASIPPGMGYGYTF. The DNA for the CDR3 is TGTGCCAGCATTCCCCCAGGGATGGGCTATGGCTACACCTTC.

The chain employs TRBV19 and TRBJ2-3; 9 bases fit TRBD2. The CDR3 contains 15 residues. Germline CDR1 reads LNHDA; CDR2 reads SQIVND (reference sequence). Germline trimming cut 6 bases from V and 0 bases from J; bases unmatched to any gene: 4. CDR3 DNA: TGTGCCAGTAGCCCTAGCGGGACGAGCACAGATACGCAGTATTTT. Protein sequence: CASSPSGTSTDTQYF.

The chain couples TRBV27 to TRBJ1-5, with TRBD1 matching 9 bases. Unmatched junction bases numbered 9, after V lost 6 bases and J lost 9 bases. This CDR3 spans 14 amino acids. Germline-derived CDR1 and CDR2 are MNHEY and SMNVEV (reference sequence). CDR3 region: CASSPSTGGRPQHF. CDR3 sequence (DNA): TGTGCCAGCAGCCCGTCGACAGGGGGGAGGCCCCAGCATTTT.